One T cell receptor (beta chain) is described in this entry. V dropped 7 bases and J dropped 4 bases, with 8 bases sitting between them. The CDR3 is made up of 12 amino acids. These data belong to a study of blood T cell repertoires in COVID-19. Overall study: The United States, Italy and Spain were the sources of the acute and convalescent COVID-19 samples. In each case, the material was cDNA or gDNA derived from T cells, B-cell-depleted T cells, or PBMCs.

Original handling: Estimation of nucleated cell counts was performed using reference gene primer amplification. Some clones are missing from TCRdb's copy, which holds only in-frame ones; the method was immunoSEQ multiplex PCR. From that table come the V and J calls and clone size; the DNA was used to work out D and trimming. The sample carries fewer than 400,000 clones, 75% to 90% recorded once. The chain combines TRBV12-3 or TRBV12-4 with TRBJ2-1; no clear D. Sequencing was performed on peripheral blood. The source is a woman aged 18-30 years with acute or convalescent COVID-19. The CDR3 DNA follows: TGTGCCAGCATTGGAGAGTACAATGAGCAGTTCTTC. This codes for CASIGEYNEQFF.